Described below is a single TCR beta chain sequence and its context. Assignment of participants to cohorts was predicated upon participant-reported clinical history. The data belong to a study of blood T cell repertoires in COVID-19. Only in-frame clones appear in the TCRdb table, and some are missing; sequencing was by immunoSEQ multiplex PCR. The sample shows hundreds of thousands of clones, approximately 87% of them seen only once. Trimming removed 0 bases at V and 2 bases at J, with 11 bases between. This CDR3 is built from 16 residues. Germline CDR1 reads SGHAT; CDR2 reads FQNNGV. Sequenced material: PBMCs or T cells enriched from blood (not recorded which). The chain couples TRBV11-2 to TRBJ1-3; a possible D gene is TRBD1 (5 bases). The TCR comes from a woman between 50 and 59 years old in a cohort exposed to, infected with or recovered from COVID-19 (not recorded which). The chain's CDR3 is CASSLDRPGTGNTIYF. Written as DNA, the CDR3 is TGTGCCAGCAGCTTAGATCGGCCAGGGACTGGAAACACCATATATTTT.